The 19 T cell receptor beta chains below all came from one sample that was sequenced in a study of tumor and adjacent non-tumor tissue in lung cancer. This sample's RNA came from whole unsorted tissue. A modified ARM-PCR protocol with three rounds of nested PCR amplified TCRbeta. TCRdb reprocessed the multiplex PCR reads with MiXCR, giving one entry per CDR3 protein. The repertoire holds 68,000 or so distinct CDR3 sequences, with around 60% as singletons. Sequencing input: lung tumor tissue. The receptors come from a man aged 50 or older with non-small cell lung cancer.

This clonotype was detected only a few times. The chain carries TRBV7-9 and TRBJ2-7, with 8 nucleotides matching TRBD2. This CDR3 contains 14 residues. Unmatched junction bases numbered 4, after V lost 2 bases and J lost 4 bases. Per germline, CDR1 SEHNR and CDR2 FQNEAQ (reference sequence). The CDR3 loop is CASSLSGGLYEQYF. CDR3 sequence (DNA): TGTGCCAGCAGCTTATCGGGGGGGCTGTACGAGCAGTACTTC.

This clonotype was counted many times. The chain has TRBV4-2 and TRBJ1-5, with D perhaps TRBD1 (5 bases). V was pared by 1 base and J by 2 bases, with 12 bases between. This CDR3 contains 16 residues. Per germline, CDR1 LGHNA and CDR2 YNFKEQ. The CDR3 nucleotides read TGTGCCAGCAGCCAAGTGGGAGGGGTCGGCAATCAGCCCCAGCATTTT. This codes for CASSQVGGVGNQPQHF.

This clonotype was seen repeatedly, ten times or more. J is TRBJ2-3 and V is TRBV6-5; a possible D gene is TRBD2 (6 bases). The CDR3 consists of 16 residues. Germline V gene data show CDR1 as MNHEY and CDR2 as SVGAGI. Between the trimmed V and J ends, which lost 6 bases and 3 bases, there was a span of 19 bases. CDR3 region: CASRTSSARGTDTQYF. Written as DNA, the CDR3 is TGTGCCAGCAGAACCTCTAGCGCCAGAGGGACAGATACGCAGTATTTT.

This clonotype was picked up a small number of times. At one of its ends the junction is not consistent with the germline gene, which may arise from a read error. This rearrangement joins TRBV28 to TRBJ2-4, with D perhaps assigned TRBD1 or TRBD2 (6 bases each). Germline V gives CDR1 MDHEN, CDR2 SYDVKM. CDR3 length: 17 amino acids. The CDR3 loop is CASSPRGRTMLLFPVEF. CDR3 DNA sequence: TGTGCCAGCAGTCCCCGGGGGCGGACTATGCTGTTATTCCCGGTGGAGTTC. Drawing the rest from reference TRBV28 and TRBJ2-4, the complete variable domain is DVKVTQSSRYLVKRTGEKVFLECVQDMDHENMFWYRQDPGLGLRLIYFSYDVKMKEKGDIPEGYSVSREKKERFSLILESASTNQTSMYLCASSPRGRTMLLFPVEFGAGTRLSVL.

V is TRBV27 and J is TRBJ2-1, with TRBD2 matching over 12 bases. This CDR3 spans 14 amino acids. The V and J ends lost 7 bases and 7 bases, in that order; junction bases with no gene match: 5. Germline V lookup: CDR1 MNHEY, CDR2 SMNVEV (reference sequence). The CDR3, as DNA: TGTGCCAGCACCGGGGGACTAGCGGGTAATGAGCAGTTCTTC. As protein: CASTGGLAGNEQFF.

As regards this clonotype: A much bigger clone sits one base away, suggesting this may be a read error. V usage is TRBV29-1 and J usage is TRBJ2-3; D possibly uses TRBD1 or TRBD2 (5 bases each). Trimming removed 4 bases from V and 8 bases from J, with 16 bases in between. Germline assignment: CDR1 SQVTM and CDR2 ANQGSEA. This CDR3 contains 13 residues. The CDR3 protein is CSVAGSKRGTQYF. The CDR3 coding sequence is TGCAGCGTTGCAGGCTCCAAGAGGGGTACGCAGTATTTT.

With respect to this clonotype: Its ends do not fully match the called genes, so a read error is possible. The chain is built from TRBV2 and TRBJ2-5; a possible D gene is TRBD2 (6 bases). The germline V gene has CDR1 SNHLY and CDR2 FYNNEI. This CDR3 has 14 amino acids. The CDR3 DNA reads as TGTGCCATCAGTGACTCTGGGGGAGGAGAGACCCAGTACTTC. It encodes CAISDSGGGETQYF. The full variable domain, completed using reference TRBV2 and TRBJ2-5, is EPEVTQTPSHQVTQMGQEVILRCVPISNHLYFYWYRQILGQKVEFLVSFYNNEISEKSEIFDDQFSVERPDGSNFTLKIRSTKLEDSAMYFCAISDSGGGETQYFGPGTRLLVL.

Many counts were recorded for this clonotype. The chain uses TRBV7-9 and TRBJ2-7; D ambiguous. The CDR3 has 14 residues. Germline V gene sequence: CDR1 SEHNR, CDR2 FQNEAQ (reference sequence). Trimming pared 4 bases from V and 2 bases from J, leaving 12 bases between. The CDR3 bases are TGTGCCAGCAGCTGGAAGACTGGTCCCTACGAGCAGTACTTC. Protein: CASSWKTGPYEQYF.

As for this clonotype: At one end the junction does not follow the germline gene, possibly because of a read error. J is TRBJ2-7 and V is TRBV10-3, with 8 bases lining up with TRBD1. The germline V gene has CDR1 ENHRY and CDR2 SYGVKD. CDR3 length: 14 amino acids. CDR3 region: CTISESTGASWQYF. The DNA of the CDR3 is TGTACCATCAGTGAATCGACAGGGGCGTCATGGCAGTACTTC.

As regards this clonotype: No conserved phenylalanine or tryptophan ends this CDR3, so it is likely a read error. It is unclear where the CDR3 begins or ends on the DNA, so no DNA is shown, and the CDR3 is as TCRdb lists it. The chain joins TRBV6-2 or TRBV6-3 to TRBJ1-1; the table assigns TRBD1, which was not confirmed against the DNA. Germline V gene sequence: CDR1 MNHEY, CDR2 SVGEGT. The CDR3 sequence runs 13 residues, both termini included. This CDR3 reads CASRGQGATEALY.

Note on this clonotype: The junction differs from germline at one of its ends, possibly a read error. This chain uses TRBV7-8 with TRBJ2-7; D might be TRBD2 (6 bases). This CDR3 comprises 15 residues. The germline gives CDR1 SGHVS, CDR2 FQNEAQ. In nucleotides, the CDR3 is TGTGCCAGCAGCATCCTCCTAGCGAACTTCTACGGGCAGTACTTC. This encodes CASSILLANFYGQYF.

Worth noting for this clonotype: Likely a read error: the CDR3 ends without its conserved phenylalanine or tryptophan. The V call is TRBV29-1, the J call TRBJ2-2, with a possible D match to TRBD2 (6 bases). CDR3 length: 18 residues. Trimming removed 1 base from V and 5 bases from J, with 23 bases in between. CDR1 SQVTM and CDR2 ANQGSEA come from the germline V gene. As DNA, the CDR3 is TGCAGCGTTGAAGTATGGAAGGAGGGGTGGGAAGAGACCGGGGAGCTGTTTCTT. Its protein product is CSVEVWKEGWEETGELFL.

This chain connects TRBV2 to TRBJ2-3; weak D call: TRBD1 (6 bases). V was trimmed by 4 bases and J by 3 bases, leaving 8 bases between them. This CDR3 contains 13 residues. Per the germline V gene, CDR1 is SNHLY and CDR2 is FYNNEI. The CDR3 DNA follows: TGTGCCAGCAGTGCCCAGGGGACAGATACGCAGTATTTT. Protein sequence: CASSAQGTDTQYF.

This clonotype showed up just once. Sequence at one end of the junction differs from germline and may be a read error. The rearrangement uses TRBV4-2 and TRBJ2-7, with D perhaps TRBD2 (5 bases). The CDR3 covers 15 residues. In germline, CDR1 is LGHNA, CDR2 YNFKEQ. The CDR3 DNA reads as TGTGCCAGCAGCCAAGATTCTAGCCCCCCCTACGAGCAGTATTTC. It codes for CASSQDSSPPYEQYF.

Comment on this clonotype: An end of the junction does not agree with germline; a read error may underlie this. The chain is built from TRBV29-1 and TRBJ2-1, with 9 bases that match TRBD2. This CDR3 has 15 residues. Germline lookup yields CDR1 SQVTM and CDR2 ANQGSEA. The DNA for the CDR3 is TGCAGCGTCGAATTTCTAGCGGGAAGGCAGAATGAACAGTTCTTC. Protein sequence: CSVEFLAGRQNEQFF.

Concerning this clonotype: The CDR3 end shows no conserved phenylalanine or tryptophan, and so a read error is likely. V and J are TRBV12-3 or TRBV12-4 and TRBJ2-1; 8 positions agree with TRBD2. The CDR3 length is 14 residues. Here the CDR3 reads CASNFGGEYNAQFL. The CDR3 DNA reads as TGTGCCAGCAATTTCGGGGGGGAGTACAATGCGCAGTTCTTA.

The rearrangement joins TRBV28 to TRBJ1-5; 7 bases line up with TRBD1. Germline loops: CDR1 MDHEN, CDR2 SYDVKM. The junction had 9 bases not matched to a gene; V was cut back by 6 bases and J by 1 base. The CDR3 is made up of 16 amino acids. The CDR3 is CASSRYRGLSNQPQHF. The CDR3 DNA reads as TGTGCCAGCAGCCGGTACAGGGGACTGAGCAATCAGCCCCAGCATTTT.

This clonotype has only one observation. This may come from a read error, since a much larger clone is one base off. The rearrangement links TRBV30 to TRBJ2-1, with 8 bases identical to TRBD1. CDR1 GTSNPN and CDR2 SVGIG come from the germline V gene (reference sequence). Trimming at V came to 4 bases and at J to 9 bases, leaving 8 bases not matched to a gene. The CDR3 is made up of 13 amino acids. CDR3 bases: TGTGCCTGGAATAGGGGACAGGTTGGTGAGCAGTTCTTC. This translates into CAWNRGQVGEQFF.

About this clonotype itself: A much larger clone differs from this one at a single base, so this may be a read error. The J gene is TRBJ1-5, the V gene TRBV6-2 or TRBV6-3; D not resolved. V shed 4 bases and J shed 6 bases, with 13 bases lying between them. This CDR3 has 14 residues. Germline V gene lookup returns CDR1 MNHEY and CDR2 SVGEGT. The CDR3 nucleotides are TGTGCCAGCAGTTCTCTTATTCGGACTCAGCCCCAGCATTTT. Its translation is CASSSLIRTQPQHF.